Each of the 14 T cell receptor beta chains below was sequenced from the same sample in a study of CD8+ T cells in alopecia areata. RNA was extracted and reverse transcribed into cDNA as the sequencing template. Generated by immunoSEQ multiplex PCR, the TCRdb table keeps only in-frame clones and is missing some. The sample lists 150,000 to 200,000 clones, under 80% seen once, with approximately 1.4% in the top ten. Described treatment: oral pan-JAK inhibitor, 5-10 mg twice daily. Sample: CD4+ T cells sorted from blood, taken around week 50, from a patient treated with tofacitinib. The receptors originated from a human donor with alopecia areata.

This chain links TRBV11-2 with TRBJ1-1; TRBD1 is a possible D gene (6 bases). V lost 3 bases, J lost 1 base, and 9 bases lay in between. CDR1 is SGHAT, CDR2 FQNNGV, per germline. The CDR3 runs 14 residues. CDR3 DNA sequence: TGTGCCAGCAGCTTGGGACAAAAGAACACTGAAGCTTTCTTT. It encodes CASSLGQKNTEAFF.

The chain couples TRBV29-1 to TRBJ1-6; TRBD1 agrees at 9 bases. Per germline, CDR1 SQVTM and CDR2 ANQGSEA. The CDR3 length is 14 residues. Germline trimming cut 6 bases from V and 7 bases from J; bases unmatched to any gene: 7. In nucleotides, the CDR3 is TGCAGCGTGCGACAGGGGGATATGAATTCACCCCTCCACTTT. Translated: CSVRQGDMNSPLHF.

This clone was detected only a few times. The sample carries other DNA sequences with the same CDR3. The chain has TRBV2 and TRBJ1-5; 9 bases are a match to TRBD1. The germline gives CDR1 SNHLY, CDR2 FYNNEI. The V segment lost 4 bases and the J segment 2 bases; nucleotides outside the gene matches: 0. The CDR3 is 14 amino acids. The CDR3: CASSGTGGNQPQHF. CDR3 sequence (DNA): TGTGCCAGCAGTGGGACAGGGGGCAATCAGCCCCAGCATTTT. The full variable domain, rest sourced from reference TRBV2 and TRBJ1-5, is EPEVTQTPSHQVTQMGQEVILRCVPISNHLYFYWYRQILGQKVEFLVSFYNNEISEKSEIFDDQFSVERPDGSNFTLKIRSTKLEDSAMYFCASSGTGGNQPQHFGDGTRLSIL.

The rearrangement links TRBV5-4 to TRBJ1-6; 7 nucleotides match TRBD1. V dropped 0 bases and J dropped 7; count of bases not matched to a gene: 4. The CDR3 covers 15 residues. Germline V CDR1 and CDR2: SGHNT, YYREEE (reference sequence). The DNA for the CDR3 is TGTGCCAGCAGCTTGGCCGACAGGGACAATTCACCCCTCCACTTT. It encodes CASSLADRDNSPLHF.

The rearrangement uses TRBV4-3 and TRBJ1-6; D is unresolved. V lost 0 bases, J lost 6 bases, and 12 bases lay in between. CDR1 and CDR2 (germline): LGHNA, YSLEER. The CDR3 spans 16 residues. CDR3 residues: CASSQDAPDVNSPLHF. The CDR3 bases are TGCGCCAGCAGCCAAGATGCGCCGGATGTTAATTCACCCCTCCACTTT.

As for this clone: One end of the junction varies from germline; a read error may be responsible. The chain joins TRBV5-8 to TRBJ2-5; D perhaps matches TRBD1 (5 bases). The V gene's germline CDR1 is SGHTS and CDR2 YDEGEE. The CDR3 totals 14 residues. The CDR3 region is CASSLGQLWANLDF. In DNA, the CDR3 is TGTGCCAGCAGCTTGGGACAGCTCTGGGCGAACTTGGACTTC.

The chain is built from TRBV29-1 and TRBJ2-5, with D possibly matching TRBD2 (6 bases). The CDR3 totals 13 residues. Deletions cut 3 bases from V and 4 bases from J, with 12 bases between. Germline CDR1 and CDR2: SQVTM and ANQGSEA. The CDR3 region has the DNA TGCAGCGTTGATTGGGACGGGAGAGAGACCCAGTACTTC. Amino acid sequence: CSVDWDGRETQYF.

The chain has TRBV20-1 and TRBJ1-4; D ambiguous. Germline V gene data show CDR1 as DFQATT and CDR2 as SNEGSKA (reference sequence). The CDR3 has 11 residues. The V gene lost 4 bases and the J gene lost 5 bases, with 5 bases spanning the gap. DNA for the CDR3: TGCAGTGCTAACGTGAATGAAAAACTGTTTTTT. Its translation is CSANVNEKLFF.

V and J are TRBV5-1 and TRBJ1-6, with D possibly matching TRBD1 (5 bases). Germline CDR1 reads SGHRS; CDR2 reads YFSETQ. The CDR3 is made up of 16 amino acids. V lost 0 bases to trimming and J lost 5 bases, with 12 bases between them. This CDR3 is CASSLGQGGHNSPLHF. CDR3 nucleotides: TGCGCCAGCAGCTTGGGGCAGGGAGGACATAATTCACCCCTCCACTTT.

This clone was counted a few times. The genes are TRBV29-1 and TRBJ1-1; D gene ambiguous. Trimming took off 7 bases at V and 0 bases at J, with 15 bases between the two ends. CDR1 is SQVTM and CDR2 is ANQGSEA in the germline V gene. This CDR3 is 14 amino acids long. CDR3 sequence reads: CSARPDLMNTEAFF. The CDR3 DNA sequence: TGCAGCGCAAGACCGGACCTTATGAACACTGAAGCTTTCTTT.

V gene TRBV5-6 combines with J gene TRBJ1-2, with 8 bases aligning to TRBD1. Germline V gene sequence: CDR1 SGHDT, CDR2 YYEEEE. This CDR3 is 17 amino acids long. The V and J ends lost 2 bases and 0 bases, in that order; junction bases with no gene match: 9. This chain's CDR3 is CASSFAGTGPTNYGYTF. CDR3 nucleotides: TGTGCCAGCAGCTTCGCCGGGACAGGACCCACTAACTATGGCTACACCTTC.

This clone was counted only a few times. J is TRBJ1-6 and V is TRBV19; D not resolved. The V gene's germline CDR1 is LNHDA and CDR2 SQIVND (reference sequence). Between the trimmed V and J ends, which lost 7 bases and 9 bases, there was a span of 10 bases. The CDR3 is 12 residues long. CDR3 sequence reads: CASNLVGSPLHF. The CDR3 coding sequence is TGTGCCAGTAACCTGGTCGGTTCACCCCTCCACTTT.

This rearrangement joins TRBV4-2 to TRBJ2-3, with D unresolved. This CDR3 spans 15 amino acids. V was clipped by 4 bases and J by 6 bases, with 17 bases between them. CDR1 and CDR2 (germline): LGHNA, YNFKEQ. The CDR3 spells CASSPAGRASDTQYF. As DNA, the CDR3 is TGTGCCAGCAGCCCGGCAGGACGGGCCTCCGATACGCAGTATTTT.

The V and J genes are TRBV2 and TRBJ2-5; TRBD1 matches 9 bases. Germline loops: CDR1 SNHLY, CDR2 FYNNEI. CDR3 size: 15 residues. With V trimmed by 4 bases and J by 5 bases, 8 bases remained unmatched. Here the CDR3 reads CASSGSGQGEETQYF. The CDR3 nucleotides read TGTGCCAGCAGTGGCTCGGGACAGGGTGAGGAGACCCAGTACTTC. Using reference TRBV2 and TRBJ2-5 for the parts outside the CDR3, the full variable domain is EPEVTQTPSHQVTQMGQEVILRCVPISNHLYFYWYRQILGQKVEFLVSFYNNEISEKSEIFDDQFSVERPDGSNFTLKIRSTKLEDSAMYFCASSGSGQGEETQYFGPGTRLLVL.